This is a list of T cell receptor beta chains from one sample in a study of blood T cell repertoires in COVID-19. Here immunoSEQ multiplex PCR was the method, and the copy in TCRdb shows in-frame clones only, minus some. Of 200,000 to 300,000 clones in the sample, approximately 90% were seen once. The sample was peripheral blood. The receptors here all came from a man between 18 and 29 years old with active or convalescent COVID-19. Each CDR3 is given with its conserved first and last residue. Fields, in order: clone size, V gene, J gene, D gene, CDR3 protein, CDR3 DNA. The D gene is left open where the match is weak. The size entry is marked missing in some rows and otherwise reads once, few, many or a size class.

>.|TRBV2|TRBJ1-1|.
CASRLTGRTEAFF
TGTGCCAGCAGACTCACTGGTAGAACTGAAGCTTTCTTT
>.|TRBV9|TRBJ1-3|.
CASSVRGTWAGNTIYF
TGTGCCAGCAGCGTAAGGGGGACATGGGCTGGAAACACCATATATTTT
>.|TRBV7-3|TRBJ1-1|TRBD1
CASSLTGGGYTEAFF
TGTGCCAGCAGCTTAACAGGGGGCGGCTACACTGAAGCTTTCTTT
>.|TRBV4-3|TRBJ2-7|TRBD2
CASSQDRGGRYEQYF
TGCGCCAGCAGCCAAGATCGGGGAGGGCGCTACGAGCAGTACTTC
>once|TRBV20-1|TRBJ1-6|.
CSASLSPLHF
TGCAGTGCTAGTCTCTCACCCCTCCACTTT
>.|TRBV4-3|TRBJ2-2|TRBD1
CASSQVSLSGGWTGELFF
TGCGCCAGCAGCCAAGTCTCCCTTTCAGGGGGCTGGACCGGGGAGCTGTTTTTT
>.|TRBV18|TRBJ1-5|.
CASSSGSGNQPQHF
TGTGCCAGCTCCTCCGGGTCTGGGAATCAGCCCCAGCATTTT
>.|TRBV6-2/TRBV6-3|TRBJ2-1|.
CASSPRGTGLYNEQFF
TGTGCCAGCAGTCCCCGGGGGACGGGACTTTACAATGAGCAGTTCTTC
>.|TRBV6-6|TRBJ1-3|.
CASSGGGPSGNTIYF
TGTGCCAGCAGTGGGGGAGGGCCCTCTGGAAACACCATATATTTT
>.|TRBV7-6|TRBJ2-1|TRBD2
CASSSSGGGRGLNEQFF
TGTGCCAGCAGCTCGAGCGGAGGCGGGAGGGGTTTAAATGAGCAGTTCTTC
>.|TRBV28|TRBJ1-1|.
CASSLGTTAFF
TGTGCCAGCAGCCTCGGGACAACCGCTTTCTTT
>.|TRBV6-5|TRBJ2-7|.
CASSPTRGSRGEQYF
TGTGCCAGCAGTCCCACCAGGGGTTCTCGGGGCGAGCAGTACTTC
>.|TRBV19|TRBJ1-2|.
CASTQVIKAGERRYGYTF
TGTGCCAGTACCCAGGTGATTAAAGCGGGGGAGAGGAGATATGGCTACACCTTC
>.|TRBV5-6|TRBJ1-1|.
CASSLLLAFF
TGTGCCAGCAGCCTTCTATTGGCTTTCTTT
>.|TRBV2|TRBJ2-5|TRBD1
CASSQQGAQETQYF
TGTGCCAGCAGCCAACAGGGGGCTCAAGAGACCCAGTACTTC
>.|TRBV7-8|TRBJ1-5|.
CASSLEEGQPQHF
TGTGCCAGCAGCTTAGAAGAGGGTCAGCCCCAGCATTTT
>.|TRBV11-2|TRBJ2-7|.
CASSFGLTGYEQYF
TGTGCCAGCAGCTTTGGGCTAACAGGCTACGAGCAGTACTTC
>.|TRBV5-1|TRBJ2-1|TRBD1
CASSLWGTGGPSYNEQFF
TGCGCCAGCAGCTTATGGGGGACAGGGGGACCCTCCTACAATGAGCAGTTCTTC
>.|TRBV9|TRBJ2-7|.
CASSVTGISYEQYF
TGTGCCAGCAGCGTTACGGGTATCTCCTACGAGCAGTACTTC
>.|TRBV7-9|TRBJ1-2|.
CASSSTDSLYGYTF
TGTGCCAGCAGCTCAACGGACAGCCTCTATGGCTACACCTTC
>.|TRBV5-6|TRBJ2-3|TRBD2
CASSLGLAGGTDTQYF
TGTGCCAGCAGCTTGGGACTAGCGGGGGGCACAGATACGCAGTATTTT
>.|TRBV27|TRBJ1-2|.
CASSPSGVHGGYTF
TGTGCCAGCAGTCCCAGCGGGGTCCACGGCGGCTACACCTTC
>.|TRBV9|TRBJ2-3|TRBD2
CASSASGSFTDTQYF
TGTGCCAGCAGCGCTAGCGGGTCTTTCACAGATACGCAGTATTTT
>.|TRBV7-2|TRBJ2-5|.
CASRYSGRAQETQYF
TGTGCCAGCAGATATTCTGGGCGGGCTCAAGAGACCCAGTACTTC
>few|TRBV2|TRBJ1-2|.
CASSLREIDLGYGYTF
TGTGCCAGCAGTCTGAGGGAAATCGACCTTGGGTATGGCTACACCTTC
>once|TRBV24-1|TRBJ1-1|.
CATRAGASTEAFF
TGTGCCACCCGGGCGGGGGCGAGCACTGAAGCTTTCTTT
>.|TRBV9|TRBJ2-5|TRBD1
CASAGTVGLGETQYF
TGTGCCAGCGCCGGGACAGTGGGGCTAGGAGAGACCCAGTACTTC
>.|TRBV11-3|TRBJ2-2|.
CASSPGDLSELFF
TGTGCCAGCAGTCCCGGGGATTTAAGCGAGCTGTTTTTT
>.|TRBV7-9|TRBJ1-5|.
CASSQGTSNQPQHF
TGTGCCAGCAGCCAGGGGACTAGCAATCAGCCCCAGCATTTT
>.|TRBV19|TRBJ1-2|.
CASSISNYGYTF
TGTGCCAGTAGTATCTCGAACTATGGCTACACCTTC
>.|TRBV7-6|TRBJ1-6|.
CASSLGQGSNSPLHF
TGTGCCAGCAGCTTAGGGCAGGGATCTAATTCACCCCTCCACTTT
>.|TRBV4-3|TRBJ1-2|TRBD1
CASSQIGTGYGYTF
TGCGCCAGCAGCCAAATCGGGACAGGATATGGCTACACCTTC
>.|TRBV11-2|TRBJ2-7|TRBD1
CASSLGAGGPRAYEQYF
TGTGCCAGCAGCTTGGGGGCAGGGGGCCCCAGAGCCTACGAGCAGTACTTC
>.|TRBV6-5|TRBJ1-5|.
CASTSGTNQPQHF
TGTGCCAGCACCTCCGGGACAAACCAGCCCCAGCATTTT
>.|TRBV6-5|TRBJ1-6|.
CASRGQLNSPLHF
TGTGCCAGTCGCGGACAGCTTAATTCACCCCTCCACTTT
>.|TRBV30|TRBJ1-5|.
CAWSTLGSQPQHF
TGTGCCTGGAGTACCCTCGGGTCCCAGCCCCAGCATTTT
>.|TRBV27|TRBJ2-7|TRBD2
CASRESGSYSYEQYF
TGTGCCAGCAGGGAAAGCGGGAGTTACTCCTACGAGCAGTACTTC
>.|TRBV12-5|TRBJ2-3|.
CASGSHSQKRADTQYF
TGTGCTAGTGGTTCCCACAGCCAGAAGAGAGCAGATACGCAGTATTTT
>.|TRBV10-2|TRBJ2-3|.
CASSESMVAADTQYF
TGCGCCAGCAGTGAGTCGATGGTAGCAGCAGATACGCAGTATTTT
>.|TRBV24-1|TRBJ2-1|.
CATSSSQNYNEQFF
TGTGCCACCAGCTCTTCGCAGAACTACAATGAGCAGTTCTTC
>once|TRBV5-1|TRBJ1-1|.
CASSLGLVRGEDRAFF
TGCGCCAGCAGCTTAGGCCTTGTCCGGGGGGAGGACCGGGCTTTCTTT
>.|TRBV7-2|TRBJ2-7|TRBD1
CASSSHRDSYEQYF
TGTGCCAGCAGCTCACACCGGGACAGCTACGAGCAGTACTTC
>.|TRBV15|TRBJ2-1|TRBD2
CATSPGTMTAWKEDEQFF
TGTGCCACCAGTCCCGGGACTATGACGGCCTGGAAGGAGGATGAGCAGTTCTTC
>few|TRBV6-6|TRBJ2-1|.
CASSLNEQFF
TGTGCCAGCAGTTTAAATGAGCAGTTCTTC
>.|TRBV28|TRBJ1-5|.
CASSSINQPQHF
TGTGCCAGCAGTTCAATCAATCAGCCCCAGCATTTT
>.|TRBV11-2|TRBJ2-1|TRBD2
CASSASIGTSGYNEQFF
TGTGCCAGCAGCGCCAGCATTGGGACTAGCGGCTACAATGAGCAGTTCTTC
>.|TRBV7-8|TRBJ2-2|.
CASSLAQVDTGELFF
TGTGCCAGCAGCTTAGCACAGGTAGACACCGGGGAGCTGTTTTTT
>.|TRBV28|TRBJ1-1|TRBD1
CASSYRGQSTEAFF
TGTGCCAGCAGTTACAGGGGGCAGAGCACTGAAGCTTTCTTT
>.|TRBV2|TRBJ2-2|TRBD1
CASSEGGTGSTGELFF
TGTGCCAGCAGTGAAGGAGGGACAGGGTCAACCGGGGAGCTGTTTTTT
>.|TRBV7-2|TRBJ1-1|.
CASRSNRERVTEAFF
TGTGCCAGCAGATCTAACAGGGAGAGGGTGACTGAAGCTTTCTTT
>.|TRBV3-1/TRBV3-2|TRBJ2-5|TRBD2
CASSRTSGSSETQYF
TGTGCCAGCAGCCGGACTAGCGGGAGTAGCGAGACCCAGTACTTC
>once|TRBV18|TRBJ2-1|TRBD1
CASHGQGVYNEQFF
TGTGCCAGCCACGGACAGGGCGTATACAATGAGCAGTTCTTC
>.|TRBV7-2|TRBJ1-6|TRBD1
CASSLRQGNSPLHF
TGTGCCAGCAGCCTGCGACAGGGGAATTCACCCCTCCACTTT
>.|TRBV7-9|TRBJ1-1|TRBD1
CASSLERAGGANTEAFF
TGTGCCAGCAGCTTAGAGAGGGCAGGGGGCGCGAACACTGAAGCTTTCTTT
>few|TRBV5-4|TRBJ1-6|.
CASQGENSPLHF
TGTGCCAGTCAGGGTGAGAATTCACCCCTCCACTTT